Each of the 27 T cell receptor beta chains below was sequenced from the same sample in a study of cytomegalovirus exposure and HLA in healthy donors. The PCR contained 60 Vbeta and 13 Jbeta primers. Repertoires were generated with immunoSEQ multiplex PCR, while TCRdb's copy carries only in-frame clones and drops some. The data show approximately 160,000 clones, 82% seen once. The sample taken for sequencing was PBMCs. The origin of the receptors is a girl under 18 in good health and CMV-seropositive.

The chain joins TRBV30 to TRBJ1-3; tentative D call: TRBD1 (5 bases). Germline V CDR1 and CDR2: GTSNPN, SVGIG (reference sequence). The CDR3 consists of 18 residues. The ends were cut back, 0 bases at V and 2 bases at J, with 20 bases in the middle. The CDR3 DNA sequence: TGTGCCTGGAGTGTAGACCAGAGAGCCAGGGTAACTGGAAACACCATATATTTT. Residues: CAWSVDQRARVTGNTIYF.

This clone occurred a few times. The gene calls are TRBV7-2 and TRBJ2-5; no clear D. CDR1 is SGHTA, CDR2 FQGNSA, per germline. V lost 6 bases and J lost 1, with 12 bases in between. This CDR3 region has 14 residues. CDR3 coding DNA: TGTGCCAGCAGTTCGCTGGAGTTCCAAGAGACCCAGTACTTC. Its protein product is CASSSLEFQETQYF.

This clone was seen just once. This chain connects TRBV19 to TRBJ2-1; D is ambiguous. Germline V gene sequence: CDR1 LNHDA, CDR2 SQIVND (reference sequence). The CDR3 runs 13 residues. Trimming shortened V by 4 bases and J by 5 bases, and 9 bases separated the two germline ends. This chain's CDR3 is CASSTERDNEQFF. The CDR3 DNA is TGTGCCAGTAGTACAGAGCGAGACAATGAGCAGTTCTTC.

The rearrangement joins TRBV1 to TRBJ2-1; TRBD2 is the table's D call, not checked against the DNA. TRBV1 counts as a pseudogene. The CDR3 is 16 residues long. DNA for the CDR3: TGCACCAGCAGCCAAGATGGACTAGCGGCTTACAATGAGCAGTTCTTC. It codes for CTSSQDGLAAYNEQFF.

The V call is TRBV11-2, the J call TRBJ1-4; the D is unclear. The V gene lost 1 base and the J gene lost 0 bases, with 9 bases spanning the gap. CDR3 length: 16 residues. Germline-derived CDR1 and CDR2 are SGHAT and FQNNGV. CDR3 protein: CASSLVYRATNEKLFF. The CDR3 nucleotides are TGTGCCAGCAGCTTAGTTTATCGGGCAACTAATGAAAAACTGTTTTTT.

The chain recombines TRBV4-3 with TRBJ1-4; 9 bases map to TRBD1. The CDR3 runs to 15 residues. After removal of 2 bases from V and 8 bases from J, the junction contained 6 bases not matched to a gene. Germline V gene lookup returns CDR1 LGHNA and CDR2 YSLEER. Here the CDR3 reads CASSQTTGGGEKLFF. DNA of the CDR3: TGCGCCAGCAGCCAAACGACAGGGGGAGGAGAAAAACTGTTTTTT.

As DNA, the CDR3 is TGTGCCAGCACTCGAGAGGGGGAAAGCAATCAGCCCCAGCATTTT. Its protein is CASTREGESNQPQHF. This chain links TRBV28 with TRBJ1-5, with a possible D match to TRBD1 (6 bases). CDR1 and CDR2 from the germline V gene are MDHEN and SYDVKM. The CDR3 loop spans 15 amino acids. V was trimmed by 7 bases and J by 1 base, leaving 14 bases between them.

This clone was detected once. This sequence joins TRBV19 and TRBJ2-2; D remains unclear. V was shortened by 3 bases and J by 3 bases, with 8 bases between the two germline ends. This CDR3 is 14 amino acids long. Germline CDR1 LNHDA, CDR2 SQIVND (reference sequence). CDR3 residues: CASSILIDTGELFF. CDR3 DNA: TGTGCCAGTAGTATTCTGATAGACACCGGGGAGCTGTTTTTT.

The rearrangement uses TRBV4-1 and TRBJ2-1, with D possibly being TRBD2 (7 bases). CDR1 and CDR2 (germline): MGHRA, YSYEKL. This CDR3 contains 17 residues. V was cut by 0 bases and J by 3 bases, with 15 bases left in between. The CDR3 bases are TGCGCCAGCAGCCAAGATATTGGGGGGGCCCTCTACAATGAGCAGTTCTTC. Amino acids: CASSQDIGGALYNEQFF.

This rearrangement joins TRBV6-6 to TRBJ2-1, with 8 bases fitting TRBD2. Germline lookup yields CDR1 MNHNY and CDR2 SVGAGI (reference sequence). CDR3 size: 15 residues. The V gene end was trimmed by 4 bases and the J gene end by 7 bases; junction bases not matched to a gene: 9. CDR3 protein: CASSFLPQRENEQFF. CDR3 DNA sequence: TGTGCCAGCAGTTTCCTTCCCCAGCGGGAGAATGAGCAGTTCTTC.

This clone was found a few times. The genes are TRBV7-9 and TRBJ1-2; 7 bases align to TRBD1. The CDR3 sequence is 14 residues long. The junction had 6 bases not matched to a gene; V was cut back by 5 bases and J by 3 bases. Germline V gene data show CDR1 as SEHNR and CDR2 as FQNEAQ (reference sequence). DNA of the CDR3: TGTGCCAGCAGCCCGTCGGGACAGTACTATGGCTACACCTTC. Residues: CASSPSGQYYGYTF.

The chain couples TRBV18 to TRBJ2-1; D ambiguous. CDR1 KGHSH and CDR2 LQKENI come from the germline V gene. This CDR3 has 15 amino acids. V was shortened by 6 bases and J by 0 bases, with 12 bases between the two germline ends. The CDR3 loop reads CASSTSKSSYNEQFF. The CDR3 DNA follows: TGTGCCAGCTCGACATCTAAAAGCTCCTACAATGAGCAGTTCTTC.

This clone was recorded once. The rearrangement joins TRBV4-1 to TRBJ1-2; 11 bases match TRBD1. CDR1 and CDR2 from the germline V gene are MGHRA and YSYEKL. V was pared by 3 bases and J by 8 bases, with 11 bases of the junction left unmatched. This CDR3 spans 16 amino acids. CDR3 sequence: CASSQKLPGQGDGYTF. The CDR3 DNA reads as TGCGCCAGCAGCCAGAAGCTCCCGGGACAGGGGGACGGCTACACCTTC.

The genes are TRBV19 and TRBJ1-5, with D maybe TRBD1 (5 bases). Looked up from germline, CDR1 is LNHDA and CDR2 is SQIVND (reference sequence). The length of the CDR3 is 13 residues. V lost 3 bases and J 6 bases, leaving 9 bases between the germline ends. The CDR3 nucleotides are TGTGCCAGTAGTATCAGGGATGGTCAGCCCCAGCATTTT. Protein product: CASSIRDGQPQHF.

In DNA, the CDR3 is TGTGCCAGCAGTTCGCAGGGGACATTCTACGAGCAGTACTTC. Its translation: CASSSQGTFYEQYF. The chain employs TRBV27 and TRBJ2-7, with a possible D match to TRBD1 (6 bases). CDR3 length: 14 residues. CDR1 is MNHEY and CDR2 is SMNVEV in the germline V gene (reference sequence). V was clipped by 4 bases and J by 3 bases, with 13 bases between them.

This clone has more than one count but fewer than ten. The V and J genes are TRBV10-3 and TRBJ1-1; 7 bases map to TRBD1. The CDR3 is 15 amino acids. V dropped 0 bases and J dropped 5; count of bases not matched to a gene: 6. Per the germline V gene, CDR1 is ENHRY and CDR2 is SYGVKD. CDR3 nucleotides: TGTGCCATCAGTGAGTCCCGGCAGGGGGGTACTGAAGCTTTCTTT. This translates into CAISESRQGGTEAFF.

V usage is TRBV7-9 and J usage is TRBJ2-7, with D perhaps matching TRBD1 (5 bases). The ends were cut back, 3 bases at V and 6 bases at J, with 12 bases in the middle. Germline assignment: CDR1 SEHNR and CDR2 FQNEAQ (reference sequence). This CDR3 contains 13 residues. The CDR3 here is CASSFTGEGEQYF. DNA of the CDR3: TGTGCCAGCAGCTTCACAGGAGAAGGCGAGCAGTACTTC.

The chain uses TRBV9 and TRBJ1-3; 7 bases map to TRBD1. V gave up 4 bases and J gave up 6 bases; unmatched junction bases: 10. This CDR3 region has 15 residues. Germline V lookup: CDR1 SGDLS, CDR2 YYNGEE. The CDR3 loop is CASSSGQLAVNTIYF. CDR3 DNA sequence: TGTGCCAGCAGCTCGGGACAGCTTGCCGTAAACACCATATATTTT.

The rearrangement links TRBV19 to TRBJ2-7; 9 bases align to TRBD1. The V gene end was trimmed by 5 bases and the J gene end by 3 bases; junction bases not matched to a gene: 8. The CDR3 extends over 15 amino acids. Germline CDR1 and CDR2: LNHDA and SQIVND (reference sequence). The CDR3 DNA reads TGTGCCAGTAGTGGCCCCGGGACAGGGCGCTACGAGCAGTACTTC. Translating it yields CASSGPGTGRYEQYF.

The chain joins TRBV14 to TRBJ2-1; tentative D call: TRBD1 (5 bases). Germline values: CDR1 SGHDN, CDR2 FVKESK. The CDR3 is 18 amino acids. V was cut by 0 bases and J by 3 bases, with 18 bases left in between. Here the CDR3 DNA reads TGTGCCAGCAGCCAAGAAAGTTGGGGCCGACAGAACTACAATGAGCAGTTCTTC. This translates into CASSQESWGRQNYNEQFF.

The CDR3 DNA is TGTGCCAGCAGCTTGAGGGCAGGGGGCGCCACAGATACGCAGTATTTT. Translation: CASSLRAGGATDTQYF. This chain uses TRBV5-4 with TRBJ2-3, with 8 bases that match TRBD1. The CDR3 is made up of 16 amino acids. Per germline, CDR1 SGHNT and CDR2 YYREEE (reference sequence). V was clipped by 1 base and J by 2 bases; unmatched bases: 6.

The chain has TRBV11-2 and TRBJ2-7; 9 positions match TRBD1. J gave up 6 bases and V 5 bases, and 11 bases lay outside the gene matches. The germline gives CDR1 SGHAT, CDR2 FQNNGV. This CDR3 has 15 residues. CDR3 protein: CASSPPEGQGIEQYF. The CDR3 DNA reads as TGTGCCAGCAGCCCCCCGGAGGGACAGGGAATCGAGCAGTACTTC.

As DNA, the CDR3 is TGCGCCAGCGGCCGAGACAGGGCCGGGGACGAGCAGTACTTC. It is translated as CASGRDRAGDEQYF. The chain has TRBV5-1 and TRBJ2-7; the match to TRBD1 covers 7 bases. V gave up 7 bases and J gave up 5 bases; unmatched junction bases: 12. The CDR3 extends over 14 amino acids. Per the germline V gene, CDR1 is SGHRS and CDR2 is YFSETQ.

V is TRBV28 and J is TRBJ1-1, with D possibly being TRBD1 (5 bases). The CDR3 sequence is 15 residues long. Trimming removed 1 base at V and 4 bases at J, with 13 bases between. Germline V lookup: CDR1 MDHEN, CDR2 SYDVKM. In DNA form, the CDR3 reads TGTGCCAGCAGTTTATTAGGGGAGGGAGGCACTGAAGCTTTCTTT. Protein product: CASSLLGEGGTEAFF.

This chain links TRBV28 with TRBJ2-5, with 8 positions matching TRBD1. Trimming at V came to 5 bases and at J to 4 bases, leaving 6 bases not matched to a gene. The CDR3 totals 14 residues. Looked up from germline, CDR1 is MDHEN and CDR2 is SYDVKM. CDR3 sequence (DNA): TGTGCCAGCAGTCCTCACCAGGGGGCAGAGACCCAGTACTTC. This gives the protein CASSPHQGAETQYF. Combining the CDR3 with reference TRBV28 and TRBJ2-5 gives the whole variable domain DVKVTQSSRYLVKRTGEKVFLECVQDMDHENMFWYRQDPGLGLRLIYFSYDVKMKEKGDIPEGYSVSREKKERFSLILESASTNQTSMYLCASSPHQGAETQYFGPGTRLLVL.

A single count supports this clone. The chain is built from TRBV18 and TRBJ2-1; D is undetermined. The CDR3 spans 15 residues. V was clipped by 2 bases and J by 0 bases, with 8 bases between them. The germline V gene has CDR1 KGHSH and CDR2 LQKENI. This CDR3 reads CASSPSVSSYNEQFF. In DNA form, the CDR3 reads TGTGCCAGCTCACCAAGCGTAAGCTCCTACAATGAGCAGTTCTTC.

The chain combines TRBV5-8 with TRBJ1-2; D unclear. V shed 4 bases and J shed 8 bases, with 9 bases lying between them. The CDR3 loop spans 11 amino acids. CDR1 is SGHTS and CDR2 is YDEGEE in the germline V gene. The DNA of the CDR3 is TGTGCCAGCAGCCCCCAGTGGGGCTACACCTTC. Encoded protein: CASSPQWGYTF.